This section outlines one TCR beta chain sequence together with its context. These data originate in a study of T cell changes during pregnancy in multiple sclerosis. Data came from immunoSEQ multiplex PCR; TCRdb stores just in-frame clones and leaves some out. The repertoire holds tens of thousands of clones, with around 92% as singletons. This clonotype originated in a female donor in good health, enrolled as a control in a pregnancy study. This material consisted of peripheral blood, taken in the third trimester of pregnancy.

The CDR3 protein is CASSLVASGGYNEQFF. The CDR3 nucleotides read TGCGCCAGCAGCTTGGTTGCTAGCGGGGGGTACAATGAGCAGTTCTTC. The chain combines TRBV5-1 with TRBJ2-1; 11 nucleotides agree with TRBD2. The J segment lost 4 bases and the V segment lost 0 bases, leaving 3 bases of the junction unmatched. The V gene's germline CDR1 is SGHRS and CDR2 YFSETQ. The CDR3 is 16 amino acids.